The 27 T cell receptor beta chains below come from one sample, sequenced in a study of cytomegalovirus exposure and HLA in healthy donors. PCR employed 60 Vbeta and 13 Jbeta primers. Using immunoSEQ multiplex PCR, the repertoire was profiled, and TCRdb retains in-frame clones only, with some absent. In the table there are under 300,000 clones, about nine tenths of which are singletons. Specimen: PBMCs. Receptor source: a man aged 40-50 years in good health and CMV-seropositive.

This clone has just a few counts. The rearrangement joins TRBV7-9 to TRBJ1-4; TRBD1 is a possible D gene (5 bases). The V end was cut by 1 base, the J end by 8 bases, with 11 bases between. This CDR3 is 14 amino acids long. Germline CDR1 SEHNR, CDR2 FQNEAQ (reference sequence). The CDR3: CASSLGGVGEKLFF. Here the CDR3 DNA reads TGTGCCAGCAGCTTAGGGGGGGTCGGCGAAAAACTGTTTTTT. Combining the CDR3 with reference TRBV7-9 and TRBJ1-4 gives the whole variable domain DTGVSQNPRHKITKRGQNVTFRCDPISEHNRLYWYRQTLGQGPEFLTYFQNEAQLEKSRLLSDRFSAERPKGSFSTLEIQRTEQGDSAMYLCASSLGGVGEKLFFGSGTQLSVL.

This chain links TRBV11-1 with TRBJ2-3, with 8 bases fitting TRBD1. Germline CDR1 SGHAT, CDR2 FQDESV (reference sequence). The J segment lost 2 bases and the V segment lost 10 bases, leaving 8 bases of the junction unmatched. The CDR3 spans 14 residues. CDR3 residues: CAIYGTGYTDTQYF. The CDR3 DNA reads TGTGCCATCTACGGGACAGGATACACAGATACGCAGTATTTT.

This clone was detected only a few times. V and J are TRBV9 and TRBJ2-5; D perhaps matches TRBD1 (6 bases). The CDR3 has 14 amino acids. The germline V gene encodes CDR1 SGDLS and CDR2 YYNGEE. Trimming cost V 4 bases and J 5 bases, with 15 bases left between them. CDR3 protein: CASSMGQLGETQYF. CDR3 bases: TGTGCCAGCAGCATGGGACAATTGGGCGAGACCCAGTACTTC.

The chain recombines TRBV9 with TRBJ2-1; unclear D gene. Trimming took 0 bases from V and 9 from J, leaving 7 bases between them. This CDR3 comprises 12 residues. Germline loops: CDR1 SGDLS, CDR2 YYNGEE. CDR3 DNA sequence: TGTGCCAGCAGCGTAGGTTCGGGTGAGCAGTTCTTC. This sequence encodes CASSVGSGEQFF.

The chain couples TRBV28 to TRBJ1-2; no firm D call. The CDR3 has 15 residues. Deletions cut 2 bases from V and 4 bases from J, with 14 bases between. CDR1 MDHEN and CDR2 SYDVKM come from the germline V gene. The CDR3 DNA is TGTGCCAGCAGTTTACGGTTGGGCGTAGTCTATGGCTACACCTTC. The encoded protein is CASSLRLGVVYGYTF.

As for this clone: Other DNA sequences within the sample encode an identical CDR3. This chain connects TRBV7-9 to TRBJ1-5, with D tentatively TRBD1 (5 bases). This CDR3 has 14 residues. V was cut by 5 bases and J by 4 bases, with 12 bases left in between. Germline V CDR1 and CDR2: SEHNR, FQNEAQ (reference sequence). The DNA for the CDR3 is TGTGCCAGCAGCCTTGGGGGGGGGAATCAGCCCCAGCATTTT. This encodes CASSLGGGNQPQHF.

CDR3 sequence reads: CASSGARGGRDGYTF. CDR3 DNA: TGCGCCAGCAGCGGCGCCAGGGGTGGAAGGGATGGCTACACCTTC. The chain is built from TRBV5-1 and TRBJ1-2, with D possibly being TRBD1 (6 bases). V was cut by 4 bases and J by 6 bases, with 19 bases left in between. The CDR3 sequence is 15 residues long. CDR1 is SGHRS, CDR2 YFSETQ, per germline.

This sequence joins TRBV28 and TRBJ2-7; TRBD2 agrees at 12 bases. Unmatched junction bases numbered 13, after V lost 7 bases and J lost 6 bases. Looked up from germline, CDR1 is MDHEN and CDR2 is SYDVKM. The CDR3 has 16 amino acids. The CDR3 DNA is TGTGCCAGCACCGCCGCTTCTAGCGGGAGGGTAGGCGAGCAGTACTTC. Residues: CASTAASSGRVGEQYF.

For this clone: A junction end diverges from the germline sequence, so it may reflect a read error. V usage is TRBV7-9 and J usage is TRBJ2-7; D unresolved. Germline V gene sequence: CDR1 SEHNR, CDR2 FQNEAQ (reference sequence). The CDR3 extends over 12 amino acids. CDR3 DNA sequence: TGTTCCAGCAGCCTCAGATCCTACGAGCAGTACTTC. It translates to CSSSLRSYEQYF. The full variable domain, completed using reference TRBV7-9 and TRBJ2-7, is DTGVSQNPRHKITKRGQNVTFRCDPISEHNRLYWYRQTLGQGPEFLTYFQNEAQLEKSRLLSDRFSAERPKGSFSTLEIQRTEQGDSAMYLCSSSLRSYEQYFGPGTRLTVT.

V and J are TRBV2 and TRBJ2-6, with D hard to call. V shed 5 bases and J shed 0 bases, with 8 bases lying between them. The CDR3 consists of 15 residues. CDR1 SNHLY and CDR2 FYNNEI come from the germline V gene. CDR3 in amino acids: CASSPTSSGANVLTF. DNA of the CDR3: TGTGCCAGCAGTCCAACCAGCTCTGGGGCCAACGTCCTGACTTTC. Looking up the rest from reference TRBV2 and TRBJ2-6 gives the full variable domain: EPEVTQTPSHQVTQMGQEVILRCVPISNHLYFYWYRQILGQKVEFLVSFYNNEISEKSEIFDDQFSVERPDGSNFTLKIRSTKLEDSAMYFCASSPTSSGANVLTFGAGSRLTVL.

This clone is a singleton in its sample. This chain links TRBV19 with TRBJ1-1, with 7 nucleotides matching TRBD1. Germline V gene sequence: CDR1 LNHDA, CDR2 SQIVND (reference sequence). There are 14 residues in the CDR3. J gave up 5 bases and V 5 bases, and 8 bases lay outside the gene matches. Written as DNA, the CDR3 is TGTGCCAGTAGTGTGCGACAGGGCCGGACTGAAGCTTTCTTT. Amino acids: CASSVRQGRTEAFF.

This clone appeared once. The V call is TRBV2, the J call TRBJ2-5; TRBD2 matches 13 bases. The CDR3 has 16 amino acids. The germline gives CDR1 SNHLY, CDR2 FYNNEI. Unmatched junction bases numbered 7, after V lost 4 bases and J lost 5 bases. As DNA, the CDR3 is TGTGCCAGCAGTGTTCCTACTAGCGGGAGGGAGGAGACCCAGTACTTC. Protein: CASSVPTSGREETQYF.

The chain combines TRBV29-1 with TRBJ2-1; D is perhaps TRBD1 (5 bases). The germline V and J ends were trimmed by 4 bases and 8 bases, with 9 bases remaining between them. Germline CDR1 and CDR2: SQVTM and ANQGSEA. The CDR3 contains 11 residues. CDR3 loop: CSVGGADEQFF. The CDR3 nucleotides are TGCAGCGTTGGGGGCGCCGATGAGCAGTTCTTC.

This clone was found a few times. This chain connects TRBV6-5 to TRBJ1-4; possibly TRBD1 for D (5 bases). The CDR3 extends over 15 amino acids. CDR1 and CDR2 from the germline V gene are MNHEY and SVGAGI. V was clipped by 1 base and J by 2 bases, with 8 bases between them. The CDR3 loop is CASSYFSGTNEKLFF. The DNA for the CDR3 is TGTGCCAGCAGTTACTTTTCAGGGACTAATGAAAAACTGTTTTTT.

The chain carries TRBV2 and TRBJ1-1, with 8 bases matching TRBD1. V dropped 6 bases and J dropped 9; count of bases not matched to a gene: 6. The CDR3 runs to 12 residues. CDR1 SNHLY and CDR2 FYNNEI come from the germline V gene. CDR3 coding DNA: TGTGCCAGCAGCCAGGACAGGGATAAAGCTTTCTTT. It is translated as CASSQDRDKAFF.

This rearrangement joins TRBV6-5 to TRBJ2-7, with a tentative D call TRBD1 (7 bases). The CDR3 consists of 14 residues. Trimming cost V 2 bases and J 3 bases, with 11 bases left between them. The germline gives CDR1 MNHEY, CDR2 SVGAGI. CDR3 amino acids: CASSYGQGGYEQYF. As DNA, the CDR3 is TGTGCCAGCAGTTACGGCCAGGGGGGCTACGAGCAGTACTTC.

The V and J genes are TRBV18 and TRBJ2-1; D not certain. The CDR3 is 14 residues long. Germline CDR1 is KGHSH and CDR2 is LQKENI. Deletions cut 6 bases from V and 6 bases from J, with 15 bases between. The CDR3 DNA reads as TGTGCCAGCTCCGCCAATCGAGGAGCCAATGAGCAGTTCTTC. As protein: CASSANRGANEQFF.

This chain links TRBV9 with TRBJ2-7; TRBD1 matches at 11 bases. Unmatched junction bases numbered 5, after V lost 4 bases and J lost 5 bases. Germline CDR1 is SGDLS and CDR2 is YYNGEE. This CDR3 has 14 residues. CDR3 region: CASSPGQGADEQYF. The DNA of the CDR3 is TGTGCCAGCAGCCCCGGACAGGGGGCCGACGAGCAGTACTTC. Variable domain in full (rest from reference TRBV9 and TRBJ2-7): DSGVTQTPKHLITATGQRVTLRCSPRSGDLSVYWYQQSLDQGLQFLIQYYNGEERAKGNILERFSAQQFPDLHSELNLSSLELGDSALYFCASSPGQGADEQYFGPGTRLTVT.

This clone was seen a single time. This rearrangement joins TRBV5-6 to TRBJ1-2; no definite D call. Trimming took off 1 base at V and 7 bases at J, with 17 bases between the two ends. In germline, CDR1 is SGHDT, CDR2 YYEEEE. The CDR3 has 15 residues. CDR3 bases: TGTGCCAGCAGCTTGCTGGGCAGGCAAGACGTTGGCTACACCTTC. Translating gives CASSLLGRQDVGYTF.

Here the CDR3 reads CSVGGSLVRYEQYF. For the CDR3, the DNA is TGCAGCGTTGGAGGGAGCCTTGTGAGGTACGAGCAGTACTTC. The V gene is TRBV29-1, the J gene TRBJ2-7, with TRBD2 as a possible D gene (5 bases). CDR3 length: 14 residues. Germline V gives CDR1 SQVTM, CDR2 ANQGSEA. Trimming removed 4 bases at V and 4 bases at J, with 17 bases between.

The chain has TRBV25-1 and TRBJ2-7; D remains ambiguous. V was cut by 2 bases and J by 3 bases, with 8 bases left in between. The CDR3 runs 13 residues. Per the germline V gene, CDR1 is MGHDK and CDR2 is SYGVNS. The CDR3 is CASSELYSYEQYF. In nucleotides, the CDR3 is TGTGCCAGCAGTGAACTTTACAGCTACGAGCAGTACTTC.

This chain links TRBV19 with TRBJ2-1; TRBD1 aligns across 10 bases. Germline-derived CDR1 and CDR2 are LNHDA and SQIVND (reference sequence). The J segment lost 3 bases and the V segment lost 5 bases, leaving 7 bases of the junction unmatched. The CDR3 runs to 16 residues. Here the CDR3 DNA reads TGTGCCAGTAGTGTGGACAGGGGGAGGAACTACAATGAGCAGTTCTTC. Its translation: CASSVDRGRNYNEQFF.

The DNA for the CDR3 is TGTGCCAGCAGCCACGGACAGGGCCGGGCGAATGAAAAACTGTTTTTT. Amino acid sequence: CASSHGQGRANEKLFF. The chain links TRBV9 to TRBJ1-4; 8 nucleotides agree with TRBD1. J was trimmed by 5 bases and V by 4 bases; bases with no gene match: 10. CDR3 size: 16 residues. From germline, CDR1 is SGDLS and CDR2 YYNGEE.

Concerning this clone: Different DNA sequences within this sample yield the same CDR3. The chain uses TRBV7-2 and TRBJ2-4, with 9 bases aligning to TRBD1. Per the germline V gene, CDR1 is SGHTA and CDR2 is FQGNSA. This CDR3 is 14 amino acids long. J gave up 8 bases and V 5 bases, and 7 bases lay outside the gene matches. CDR3 nucleotides: TGTGCCAGCAGCCCGGGACAGGGAGCATACATTCAGTACTTC. Translating it yields CASSPGQGAYIQYF. Full variable domain (outside the CDR3, taken from reference TRBV7-2 and TRBJ2-4): GAGVSQSPSNKVTEKGKDVELRCDPISGHTALYWYRQSLGQGLEFLIYFQGNSAPDKSGLPSDRFSAERTGGSVSTLTIQRTQQEDSAVYLCASSPGQGAYIQYFGAGTRLSVL.

The chain couples TRBV5-5 to TRBJ2-7, with TRBD2 matching 10 bases. V gave up 6 bases and J gave up 5 bases; unmatched junction bases: 8. CDR1 SGHKS and CDR2 YYEKEE come from the germline V gene (reference sequence). The CDR3 contains 14 residues. The CDR3 bases are TGTGCCAGCACTCTAGCGGGAGTTATCCACGAGCAGTACTTC. This translates into CASTLAGVIHEQYF.

The chain carries TRBV7-6 and TRBJ2-7, with D possibly TRBD2 on 5 matching bases. V lost 5 bases and J lost 1, with 12 bases in between. There are 14 residues in the CDR3. In germline, CDR1 is SGHVS, CDR2 FNYEAQ. The CDR3 bases are TGTGCCAGCAGCCACCGGGAACAATCCTACGAGCAGTACTTC. This translates into CASSHREQSYEQYF.

CDR3 coding DNA: TGTGCCAGCAGCCCGAGGACAGGGGAGGATGAGCAGTTCTTC. It encodes CASSPRTGEDEQFF. The V gene is TRBV7-9, the J gene TRBJ2-1, with TRBD1 matching over 9 bases. Per germline, CDR1 SEHNR and CDR2 FQNEAQ (reference sequence). The ends lost 5 bases at V and 8 bases at J; junction bases unmatched: 7. The CDR3 is 14 amino acids.